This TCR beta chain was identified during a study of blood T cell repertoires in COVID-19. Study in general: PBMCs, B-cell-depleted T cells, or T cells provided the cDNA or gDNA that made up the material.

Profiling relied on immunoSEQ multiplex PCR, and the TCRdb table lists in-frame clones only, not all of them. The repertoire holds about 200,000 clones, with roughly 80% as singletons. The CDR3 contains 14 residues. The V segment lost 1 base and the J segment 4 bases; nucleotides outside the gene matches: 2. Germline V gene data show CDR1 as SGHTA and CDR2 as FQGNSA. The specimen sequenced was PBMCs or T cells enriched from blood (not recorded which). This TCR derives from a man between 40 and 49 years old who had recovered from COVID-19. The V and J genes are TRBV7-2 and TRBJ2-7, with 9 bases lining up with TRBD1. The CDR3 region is CASSLDRGQYEQYF. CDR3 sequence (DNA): TGTGCCAGCAGCTTAGACAGGGGGCAGTACGAGCAGTACTTC.